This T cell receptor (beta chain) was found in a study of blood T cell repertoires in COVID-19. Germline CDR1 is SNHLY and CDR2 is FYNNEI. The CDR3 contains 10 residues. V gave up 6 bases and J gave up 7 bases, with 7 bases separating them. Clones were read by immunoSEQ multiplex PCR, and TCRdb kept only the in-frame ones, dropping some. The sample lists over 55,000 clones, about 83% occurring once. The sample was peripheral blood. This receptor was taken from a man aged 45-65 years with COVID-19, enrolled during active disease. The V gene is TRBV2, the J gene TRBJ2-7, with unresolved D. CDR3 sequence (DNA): TGTGCCAGCAGGAGAGGTGAGCAGTACTTC. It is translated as CASRRGEQYF. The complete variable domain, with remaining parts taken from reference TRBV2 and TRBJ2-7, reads EPEVTQTPSHQVTQMGQEVILRCVPISNHLYFYWYRQILGQKVEFLVSFYNNEISEKSEIFDDQFSVERPDGSNFTLKIRSTKLEDSAMYFCASRRGEQYFGPGTRLTVT.